This T cell receptor (beta chain) was sequenced in a study of CD8 T cells in ankylosing spondylitis. Library preparation for TCR beta used quantitative 5'-RACE with molecular barcodes. TCRdb re-called the 5' RACE reads with MiXCR, one entry per CDR3 protein. The table records fewer than 400,000 distinct CDR3 sequences, 20% to 25% of them present only once. The CDR3 is 20 amino acids. Germline lookup yields CDR1 MNHNS and CDR2 SASEGT. J gave up 3 bases and V 4 bases, and 18 bases lay outside the gene matches. This clonotype was counted a few times. Antigen unknown. General study findings and limits: CD8+ by phenotype, disease-linked clones were relatively rare in peripheral blood. Some motif variants were previously reported in reactive arthritis synovial fluid and blood. As reported, disease-linked clones showed significant enrichment in matched ankylosing spondylitis synovial fluid. One TCR beta motif, made up of eight or nine highly homologous variants, appeared characteristic of ankylosing spondylitis blood.

Sequences were obtained from blood, either unsorted or a sorted T cell fraction (not recorded which). The TCR comes from a male donor with ankylosing spondylitis. The chain joins TRBV6-1 to TRBJ2-1; TRBD2 matches 10 bases. CDR3 sequence (DNA): TGTGCCAGCAGTGTCCCTAGCGGGAGTACCGACCGGATTCTCTACAATGAGCAGTTCTTC. It translates to CASSVPSGSTDRILYNEQFF.